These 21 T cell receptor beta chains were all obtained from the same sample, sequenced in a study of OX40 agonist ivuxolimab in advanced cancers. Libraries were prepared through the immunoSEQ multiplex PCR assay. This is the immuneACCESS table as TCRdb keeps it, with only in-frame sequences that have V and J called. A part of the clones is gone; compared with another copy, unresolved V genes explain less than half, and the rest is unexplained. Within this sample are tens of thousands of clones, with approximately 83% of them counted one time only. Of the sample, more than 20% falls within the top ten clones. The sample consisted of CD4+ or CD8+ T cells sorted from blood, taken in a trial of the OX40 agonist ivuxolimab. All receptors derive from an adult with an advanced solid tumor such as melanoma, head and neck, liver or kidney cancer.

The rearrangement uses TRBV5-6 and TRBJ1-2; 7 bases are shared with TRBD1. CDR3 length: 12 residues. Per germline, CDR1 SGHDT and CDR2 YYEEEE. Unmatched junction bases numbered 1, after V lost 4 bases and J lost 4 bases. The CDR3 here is CASSPGGYGYTF. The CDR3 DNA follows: TGTGCCAGCAGCCCAGGGGGCTATGGCTACACCTTC.

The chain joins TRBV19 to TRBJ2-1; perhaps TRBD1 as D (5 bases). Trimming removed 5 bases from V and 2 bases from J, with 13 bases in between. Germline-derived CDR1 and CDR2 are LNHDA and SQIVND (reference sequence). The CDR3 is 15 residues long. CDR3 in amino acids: CASSPTASTYNEQFF. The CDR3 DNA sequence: TGTGCCAGTAGTCCGACAGCCTCAACCTACAATGAGCAGTTCTTC.

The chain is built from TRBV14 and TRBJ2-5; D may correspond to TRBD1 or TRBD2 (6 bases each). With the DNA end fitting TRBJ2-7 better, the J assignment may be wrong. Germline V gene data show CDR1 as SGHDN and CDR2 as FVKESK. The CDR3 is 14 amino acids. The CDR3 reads CASSGLRGDYEQYF. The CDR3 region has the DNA TGTGCCAGCAGCGGGTTGAGGGGGGACTACGAGCAGTACTTC.

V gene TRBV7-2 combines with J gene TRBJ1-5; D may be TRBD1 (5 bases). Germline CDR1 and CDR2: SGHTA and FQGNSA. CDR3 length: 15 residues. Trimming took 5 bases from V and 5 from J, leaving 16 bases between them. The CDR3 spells CASSPDIRGYQPQHF. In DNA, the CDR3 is TGTGCCAGCAGCCCGGACATCCGAGGGTATCAGCCCCAGCATTTT.

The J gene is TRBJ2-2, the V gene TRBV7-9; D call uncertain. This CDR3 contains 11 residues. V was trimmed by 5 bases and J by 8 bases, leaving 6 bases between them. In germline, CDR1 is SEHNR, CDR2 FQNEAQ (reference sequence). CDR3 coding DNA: TGTGCCAGCAGCATCTATGGGGAGCTGTTTTTT. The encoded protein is CASSIYGELFF.

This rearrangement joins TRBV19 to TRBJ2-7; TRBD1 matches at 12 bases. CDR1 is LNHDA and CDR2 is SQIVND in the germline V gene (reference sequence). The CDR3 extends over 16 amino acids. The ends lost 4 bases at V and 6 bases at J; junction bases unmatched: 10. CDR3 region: CASSTGTGGYMGEQYF. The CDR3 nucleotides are TGTGCCAGTAGTACTGGGACAGGGGGCTATATGGGCGAGCAGTACTTC.

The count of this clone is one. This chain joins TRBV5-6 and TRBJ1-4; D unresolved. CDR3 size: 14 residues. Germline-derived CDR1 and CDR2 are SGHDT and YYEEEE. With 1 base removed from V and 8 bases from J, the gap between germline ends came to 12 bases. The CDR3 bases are TGTGCCAGCAGCTTGAAGTGGGCGAGCGAAAAACTGTTTTTT. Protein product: CASSLKWASEKLFF.

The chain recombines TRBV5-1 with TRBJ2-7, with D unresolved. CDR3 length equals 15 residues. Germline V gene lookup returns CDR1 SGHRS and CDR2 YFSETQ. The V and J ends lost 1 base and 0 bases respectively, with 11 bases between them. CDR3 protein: CASSLKQTSSYEQYF. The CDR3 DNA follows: TGCGCCAGCAGCTTGAAACAGACAAGCTCCTACGAGCAGTACTTC.

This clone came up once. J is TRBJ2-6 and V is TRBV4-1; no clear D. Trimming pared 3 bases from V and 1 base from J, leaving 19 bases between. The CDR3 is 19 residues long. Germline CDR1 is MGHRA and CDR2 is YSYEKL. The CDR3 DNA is TGCGCCAGCAGCCAGCAAGGAATAGGGATCGGGTCTGGGGCCAACGTCCTGACTTTC. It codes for CASSQQGIGIGSGANVLTF.

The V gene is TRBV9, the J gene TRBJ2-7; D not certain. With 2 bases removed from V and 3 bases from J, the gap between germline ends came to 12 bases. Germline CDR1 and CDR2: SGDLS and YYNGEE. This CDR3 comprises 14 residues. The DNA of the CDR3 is TGTGCCAGCAGCGTCGCCAGCCTCGACTACGAGCAGTACTTC. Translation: CASSVASLDYEQYF. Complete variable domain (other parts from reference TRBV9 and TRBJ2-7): DSGVTQTPKHLITATGQRVTLRCSPRSGDLSVYWYQQSLDQGLQFLIQYYNGEERAKGNILERFSAQQFPDLHSELNLSSLELGDSALYFCASSVASLDYEQYFGPGTRLTVT.

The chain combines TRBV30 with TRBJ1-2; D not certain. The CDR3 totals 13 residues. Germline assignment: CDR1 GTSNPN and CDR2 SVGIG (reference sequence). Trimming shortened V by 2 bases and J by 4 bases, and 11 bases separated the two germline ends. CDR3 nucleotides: TGTGCCTGGAGTCGAGGGATGAGCTATGGCTACACCTTC. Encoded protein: CAWSRGMSYGYTF.

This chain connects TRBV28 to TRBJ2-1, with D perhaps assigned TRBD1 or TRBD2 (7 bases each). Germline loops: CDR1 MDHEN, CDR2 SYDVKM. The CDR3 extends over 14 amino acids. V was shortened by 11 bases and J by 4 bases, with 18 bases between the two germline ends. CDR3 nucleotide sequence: TGTGCCTCTCAGGGGGGGACCCGTTACAATGAGCAGTTCTTC. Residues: CASQGGTRYNEQFF. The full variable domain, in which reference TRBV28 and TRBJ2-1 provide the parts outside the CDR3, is DVKVTQSSRYLVKRTGEKVFLECVQDMDHENMFWYRQDPGLGLRLIYFSYDVKMKEKGDIPEGYSVSREKKERFSLILESASTNQTSMYLCASQGGTRYNEQFFGPGTRLTVL.

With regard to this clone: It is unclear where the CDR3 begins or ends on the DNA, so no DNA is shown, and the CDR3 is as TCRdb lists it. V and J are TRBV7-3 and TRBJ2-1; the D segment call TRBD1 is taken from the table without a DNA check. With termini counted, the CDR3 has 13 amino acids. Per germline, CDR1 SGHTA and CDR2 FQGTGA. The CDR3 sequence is CASSFGPGDEQFF.

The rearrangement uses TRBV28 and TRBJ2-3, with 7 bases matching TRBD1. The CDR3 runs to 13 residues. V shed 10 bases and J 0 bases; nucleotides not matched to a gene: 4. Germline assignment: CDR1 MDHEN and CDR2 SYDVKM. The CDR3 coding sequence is TGTGCCACCGACAGGGCTAGCACAGATACGCAGTATTTT. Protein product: CATDRASTDTQYF. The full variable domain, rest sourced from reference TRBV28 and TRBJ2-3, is DVKVTQSSRYLVKRTGEKVFLECVQDMDHENMFWYRQDPGLGLRLIYFSYDVKMKEKGDIPEGYSVSREKKERFSLILESASTNQTSMYLCATDRASTDTQYFGPGTRLTVL.

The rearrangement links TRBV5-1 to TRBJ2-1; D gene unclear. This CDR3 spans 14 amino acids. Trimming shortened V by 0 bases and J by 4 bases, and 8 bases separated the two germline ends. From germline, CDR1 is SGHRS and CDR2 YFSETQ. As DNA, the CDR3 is TGCGCCAGCAGCTTGGGATCCGAATACAATGAGCAGTTCTTC. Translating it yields CASSLGSEYNEQFF. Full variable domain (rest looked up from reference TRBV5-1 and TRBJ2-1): KAGVTQTPRYLIKTRGQQVTLSCSPISGHRSVSWYQQTPGQGLQFLFEYFSETQRNKGNFPGRFSGRQFSNSRSEMNVSTLELGDSALYLCASSLGSEYNEQFFGPGTRLTVL.

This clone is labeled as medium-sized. The CDR3 protein is CASSNRLAGYEQYF. CDR3 in DNA: TGTGCCAGCAGTAACCGGTTAGCGGGGTACGAGCAGTACTTC. This chain connects TRBV6-5 to TRBJ2-7; 8 bases agree with TRBD2. Germline V gene data show CDR1 as MNHEY and CDR2 as SVGAGI. V shed 5 bases, J shed 4 bases, and the junction held 7 bases outside the gene matches. This CDR3 region has 14 residues.

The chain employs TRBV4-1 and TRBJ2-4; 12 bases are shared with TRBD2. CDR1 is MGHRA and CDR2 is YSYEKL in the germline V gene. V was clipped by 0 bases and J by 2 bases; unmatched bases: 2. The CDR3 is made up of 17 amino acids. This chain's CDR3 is CASSQEGLAGTKNIQYF. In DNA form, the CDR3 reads TGCGCCAGCAGCCAAGAAGGACTAGCGGGGACCAAAAACATTCAGTACTTC.

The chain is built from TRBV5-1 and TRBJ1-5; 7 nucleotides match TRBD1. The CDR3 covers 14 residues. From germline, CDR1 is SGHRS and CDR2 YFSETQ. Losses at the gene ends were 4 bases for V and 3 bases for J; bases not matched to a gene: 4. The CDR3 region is CASSPGQNNQPQHF. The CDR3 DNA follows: TGCGCCAGCAGCCCGGGACAGAACAATCAGCCCCAGCATTTT.

Written as DNA, the CDR3 is TGTGCCAGTTGGGAGGAGAGCTCTGGGGCCAACGTCCTGACTTTC. Translated: CASWEESSGANVLTF. This chain links TRBV19 with TRBJ2-6; D possibly corresponds to TRBD2 (6 bases). The V end lost 8 bases, the J end lost 0 bases, and 11 bases lay between the germline ends. Germline CDR1 and CDR2: LNHDA and SQIVND (reference sequence). CDR3 length: 15 residues.

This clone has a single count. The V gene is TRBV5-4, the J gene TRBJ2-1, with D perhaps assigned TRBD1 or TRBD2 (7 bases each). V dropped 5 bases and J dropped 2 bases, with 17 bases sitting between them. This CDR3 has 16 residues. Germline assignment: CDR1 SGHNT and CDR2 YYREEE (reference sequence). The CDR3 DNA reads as TGTGCCAGCAGTTCCAGGGGGGGCCCGACCTACAATGAGCAGTTCTTC. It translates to CASSSRGGPTYNEQFF.

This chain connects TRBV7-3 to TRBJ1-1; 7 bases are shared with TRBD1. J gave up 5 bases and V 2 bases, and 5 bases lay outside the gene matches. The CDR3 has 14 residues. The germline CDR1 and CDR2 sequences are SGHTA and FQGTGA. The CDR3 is CASSLRVRGTEAFF. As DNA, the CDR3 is TGTGCCAGCAGCTTACGGGTCAGGGGGACTGAAGCTTTCTTT.